This passage covers 5 T cell receptor beta chains from one sample sequenced in a study of T cell changes during pregnancy in multiple sclerosis. Measured with immunoSEQ multiplex PCR; TCRdb has only the in-frame clones, and not every one. Found here are about 100,000 clones, more than 90% of them singletons; the top ten hold more than 0.95%. Sequenced material: peripheral blood, taken in the second trimester of pregnancy. Receptors originate from a female donor with multiple sclerosis, enrolled in a pregnancy study.

This clone was found once. The chain links TRBV5-1 to TRBJ1-1; unclear D gene. V lost 2 bases to trimming and J lost 1 base, with 21 bases between them. The CDR3 has 18 residues. Looked up from germline, CDR1 is SGHRS and CDR2 is YFSETQ. In nucleotides, the CDR3 is TGCGCCAGCAGCTTCGGAGGGAGGAGGTTGCGAGCGAACACTGAAGCTTTCTTT. Translation: CASSFGGRRLRANTEAFF.

This chain joins TRBV11-2 and TRBJ2-1, with D possibly matching TRBD1 (6 bases). Germline CDR1 SGHAT, CDR2 FQNNGV. The CDR3 length is 17 residues. V gave up 3 bases and J gave up 7 bases, with 22 bases separating them. The CDR3 DNA reads TGTGCCAGCAGCTTCCCAACCCGAAGGCCGCAGGGGAATGAGCAGTTCTTC. Protein sequence: CASSFPTRRPQGNEQFF.

The chain carries TRBV29-1 and TRBJ2-1; a weak D match, TRBD2 (5 bases). Trimming stripped 7 bases from V and 10 bases from J, with 14 bases between. Germline V gene lookup returns CDR1 SQVTM and CDR2 ANQGSEA. This CDR3 region has 11 residues. The CDR3 loop is CSALERGEQFF. The CDR3 DNA reads as TGCAGCGCCCTTGAACGAGGGGAGCAGTTCTTC.

This chain links TRBV7-3 with TRBJ2-3, with 11 bases aligning to TRBD2. This CDR3 contains 15 residues. Germline CDR1 is SGHTA and CDR2 is FQGTGA. Unmatched junction bases numbered 4, after V lost 6 bases and J lost 2 bases. The CDR3 loop reads CASSTLAGDTDTQYF. The CDR3 DNA reads TGTGCCAGCAGTACACTAGCGGGGGACACAGATACGCAGTATTTT. The variable domain in full, completed from reference TRBV7-3 and TRBJ2-3, reads GAGVSQTPSNKVTEKGKYVELRCDPISGHTALYWYRQSLGQGPEFLIYFQGTGAADDSGLPNDRFFAVRPEGSVSTLKIQRTERGDSAVYLCASSTLAGDTDTQYFGPGTRLTVL.

V is TRBV9 and J is TRBJ1-5, with unresolved D. Deletions cut 4 bases from V and 5 bases from J, with 13 bases between. Germline assignment: CDR1 SGDLS and CDR2 YYNGEE. This CDR3 is built from 14 residues. CDR3: CASSPDTLDQPQHF. The DNA for the CDR3 is TGTGCCAGCAGCCCCGACACGTTAGATCAGCCCCAGCATTTT.